The 6 T cell receptor beta chains in this list originate from one sample, sequenced in a study of T-cell reconstitution after alpha-beta-depleted transplantation in children. Unique molecular identifiers were incorporated into the prepared TCRbeta library. TCRdb processed the PCR reads anew with MiXCR; each CDR3 protein has one entry. The sample lists about 270,000 distinct CDR3 sequences, around 9.6% occurring once. Sequences were derived from PBMCs from the stem cell graft donor, sampled from the stem cell graft. The source is a human donor who donated a stem cell graft to a child with SCID.

This clonotype was counted a few times. The chain joins TRBV10-3 to TRBJ2-1, with 8 bases fitting TRBD2. The length of the CDR3 is 13 residues. Germline CDR1 and CDR2: ENHRY and SYGVKD. V shed 7 bases, J shed 4 bases, and the junction held 3 bases outside the gene matches. This CDR3 reads CAITASGYNEQFF. CDR3 nucleotides: TGTGCCATCACGGCTAGCGGGTACAATGAGCAGTTCTTC.

This clonotype was observed a few times. J is TRBJ2-3 and V is TRBV6-5; the D gene is possibly TRBD1 (6 bases). This CDR3 comprises 15 residues. CDR1 is MNHEY and CDR2 is SVGAGI in the germline V gene. V was clipped by 2 bases and J by 4 bases, with 13 bases between them. The CDR3 protein is CASSYEGGGADTQYF. As DNA, the CDR3 is TGTGCCAGCAGTTACGAAGGGGGTGGCGCAGATACGCAGTATTTT.

This clonotype turned up a few times. This sequence joins TRBV12-3 or TRBV12-4 and TRBJ2-7; 7 nucleotides line up with TRBD1. This CDR3 comprises 14 residues. J gave up 2 bases and V 6 bases, and 7 bases lay outside the gene matches. CDR3 loop: CASRIGTAPYEQYF. In DNA form, the CDR3 reads TGTGCCAGCAGGATAGGGACAGCCCCCTACGAGCAGTACTTC.

The V gene is TRBV4-1, the J gene TRBJ1-6, with a weak D call TRBD1 (5 bases). This CDR3 has 15 residues. V was pared by 1 base and J by 10 bases, with 14 bases between. CDR1 MGHRA and CDR2 YSYEKL come from the germline V gene. The CDR3 loop reads CASSQAVRVTSPLHF. The CDR3, as DNA: TGCGCCAGCAGCCAAGCGGTCAGGGTAACCTCACCCCTCCACTTT.

In its sample, this clonotype was seen a few times. The chain carries TRBV7-9 and TRBJ2-1; no firm D call. Trimming cost V 6 bases and J 12 bases, with 15 bases left between them. The CDR3 runs to 12 residues. Germline V gene sequence: CDR1 SEHNR, CDR2 FQNEAQ (reference sequence). CDR3 protein: CASSQNPVGQFF. The CDR3 DNA is TGTGCCAGCAGTCAGAATCCGGTCGGGCAGTTCTTC.

This chain uses TRBV4-2 with TRBJ2-1; TRBD2 is a possible D gene (5 bases). The V gene lost 1 base and the J gene lost 7 bases, with 14 bases spanning the gap. The CDR3 has 15 residues. The germline gives CDR1 LGHNA, CDR2 YNFKEQ. The CDR3 DNA sequence: TGTGCCAGCAGCCAAGCAGGCTCCCCGGGAAATGAGCAGTTCTTC. Its translation is CASSQAGSPGNEQFF.